A single sample is the source of the 17 T cell receptor beta chains below, sequenced in a study of blood T cells in healthy people across ages. A second about 7 to 11 cycle PCR used barcoded and J-beta primers. Using its own MiXCR run on the 5' RACE reads, TCRdb lists one record per CDR3 protein. This table holds under 800,000 distinct CDR3 sequences, approximately 43% found once. The material sequenced was blood. These receptors came from a woman in her fifties or sixties in good health.

In its sample, this clonotype was seen a few times. The rearrangement joins TRBV3-1 to TRBJ2-3; 9 bases map to TRBD2. Germline trimming cut 3 bases from V and 2 bases from J; bases unmatched to any gene: 6. The CDR3 loop spans 16 amino acids. The germline V gene encodes CDR1 LGHDT and CDR2 YNNKEL (reference sequence). The CDR3: CASSQGLAASTDTQYF. For the CDR3, the DNA is TGTGCCAGCAGCCAGGGACTAGCCGCCTCCACAGATACGCAGTATTTT.

For the CDR3, the DNA is TGCAGTGCTAGTGGACAGGGGGGGACTGAAGCTTTCTTT. This sequence encodes CSASGQGGTEAFF. This chain joins TRBV20-1 and TRBJ1-1, with 10 bases that match TRBD1. The length of the CDR3 is 13 residues. Losses at the gene ends were 3 bases for V and 5 bases for J; bases not matched to a gene: 3. Germline V CDR1 and CDR2: DFQATT, SNEGSKA (reference sequence).

There are a few counts of this clonotype. The rearrangement uses TRBV2 and TRBJ1-4; unclear D gene. The CDR3 is 13 amino acids. V lost 4 bases to trimming and J lost 7 bases, with 10 bases between them. CDR1 and CDR2 from the germline V gene are SNHLY and FYNNEI. The CDR3 DNA follows: TGTGCCAGCAGTGCCCGGTGGGGTGAAAAACTGTTTTTT. Translated, it gives CASSARWGEKLFF.

The sample holds a few counts of this clonotype. The rearrangement joins TRBV3-1 to TRBJ2-6; D is unresolved. CDR3 size: 18 residues. Trimming shortened V by 1 base and J by 0 bases, and 13 bases separated the two germline ends. Germline assignment: CDR1 LGHDT and CDR2 YNNKEL (reference sequence). DNA for the CDR3: TGTGCCAGCAGCCAAGTTTTGCTCTCGAGCTCTGGGGCCAACGTCCTGACTTTC. It yields the protein CASSQVLLSSSGANVLTF. Full variable domain (rest looked up from reference TRBV3-1 and TRBJ2-6): DTAVSQTPKYLVTQMGNDKSIKCEQNLGHDTMYWYKQDSKKFLKIMFSYNNKELIINETVPNRFSPKSPDKAHLNLHINSLELGDSAVYFCASSQVLLSSSGANVLTFGAGSRLTVL.

J is TRBJ2-7 and V is TRBV10-3; 13 bases map to TRBD2. This CDR3 is 14 amino acids long. Trimming at V came to 4 bases and at J to 7 bases, leaving 4 bases not matched to a gene. Germline V gene sequence: CDR1 ENHRY, CDR2 SYGVKD. The CDR3 nucleotides are TGTGCCATCAGTGGACTAGCGGGAGGAGAAGAGCAGTACTTC. This translates into CAISGLAGGEEQYF.

V usage is TRBV20-1 and J usage is TRBJ2-7; D gene uncertain. The CDR3 extends over 8 amino acids. The germline CDR1 and CDR2 sequences are DFQATT and SNEGSKA (reference sequence). CDR3 region: CRGNGQYF. CDR3 sequence (DNA): TGCAGGGGAAATGGGCAGTACTTC.

The genes are TRBV5-4 and TRBJ2-4; D is perhaps TRBD2 (6 bases). Germline-derived CDR1 and CDR2 are SGHNT and YYREEE (reference sequence). The V end lost 0 bases, the J end lost 13 bases, and 23 bases lay between the germline ends. This CDR3 comprises 16 residues. DNA of the CDR3: TGTGCCAGCAGCTTGGGTGGACTCCCTCGGTCGGGGGAGCAGTACTTC. It yields the protein CASSLGGLPRSGEQYF.

This clonotype was counted only a few times. The rearrangement joins TRBV28 to TRBJ2-1, with 9 positions matching TRBD2. In germline, CDR1 is MDHEN, CDR2 SYDVKM. V lost 5 bases to trimming and J lost 1 base; unmatched junction nucleotides: 9. The CDR3 runs 17 residues. The CDR3 nucleotides read TGTGCCAGCAGTCTCAGCCCGACTAGCGGTTCCTACAATGAGCAGTTCTTC. Translated: CASSLSPTSGSYNEQFF.

This chain connects TRBV7-8 to TRBJ2-1, with 13 bases fitting TRBD2. The last part of the DNA fits TRBJ2-7 better; the J call may be wrong. The CDR3 spans 20 residues. Germline V gene lookup returns CDR1 SGHVS and CDR2 FQNEAQ. CDR3 protein: CASSLVHMNRLAGGYNEQYF. CDR3 nucleotide sequence: TGTGCCAGCAGCTTAGTTCATATGAACCGACTAGCGGGAGGATACAATGAGCAGTACTTC.

Worth noting for this clonotype: A much larger clone lies a single base off, so this may be a read error. The rearrangement uses TRBV20-1 and TRBJ1-3; no reliable D call. Germline values: CDR1 DFQATT, CDR2 SNEGSKA (reference sequence). The CDR3 runs to 15 residues. The CDR3 loop reads CSASPISSSENTIYF. The CDR3 DNA is TGCAGTGCTAGCCCTATTTCCAGCTCTGAAAACACCATATATTTT.

The V and J genes are TRBV6-2 or TRBV6-3 and TRBJ2-7; the match to TRBD1 covers 10 bases. Trimming took 7 bases from V and 5 from J; bases not matched to a gene: 5. The CDR3 sequence is 13 residues long. The germline V gene encodes CDR1 MNHEY and CDR2 SVGEGT. Here the CDR3 DNA reads TGTGCCAGCATGGGACAGGGGAGCGACGAGCAGTACTTC. Amino acids: CASMGQGSDEQYF.

The chain uses TRBV9 and TRBJ2-3, with 11 bases that match TRBD2. CDR1 is SGDLS, CDR2 YYNGEE, per germline. The CDR3 length is 19 residues. V lost 4 bases to trimming and J lost 2 bases; unmatched junction nucleotides: 15. The CDR3 nucleotides read TGTGCCAGCAGCCGAAACCCTAGCGGGGGGAGCCTTGACACAGATACGCAGTATTTT. It is translated as CASSRNPSGGSLDTDTQYF.

This clonotype was seen only once. This chain uses TRBV7-8 with TRBJ2-1; the D gene is possibly TRBD2 (6 bases). The CDR3 runs to 14 residues. CDR1 SGHVS and CDR2 FQNEAQ come from the germline V gene. The V end lost 5 bases, the J end lost 7 bases, and 15 bases lay between the germline ends. The chain's CDR3 is CASSTRLVGNEQFF. CDR3 sequence (DNA): TGTGCCAGCAGCACTAGACTAGTGGGGAATGAGCAGTTCTTC.

The chain links TRBV5-1 to TRBJ1-2, with 7 positions matching TRBD1. V was pared by 0 bases and J by 7 bases, with 9 bases of the junction left unmatched. The CDR3 extends over 15 amino acids. Per the germline V gene, CDR1 is SGHRS and CDR2 is YFSETQ. The CDR3 loop is CASSLDVGGGSGYTF. The CDR3 bases are TGCGCCAGCAGCTTGGATGTAGGGGGCGGCAGTGGCTACACCTTC. Complete variable domain (other parts from reference TRBV5-1 and TRBJ1-2): KAGVTQTPRYLIKTRGQQVTLSCSPISGHRSVSWYQQTPGQGLQFLFEYFSETQRNKGNFPGRFSGRQFSNSRSEMNVSTLELGDSALYLCASSLDVGGGSGYTFGSGTRLTVV.

With regard to this clonotype: The junction shows a germline mismatch at one end, possibly a read error. The gene calls are TRBV7-2 and TRBJ2-1; TRBD2 might be the D (5 bases). Germline CDR1 SGHTA, CDR2 FQGNSA. The CDR3 sequence is 15 residues long. DNA of the CDR3: TGTGCCAGCAGCTCCCTTGCTAGCCTCGTCAATGAGCAGTTCTTT. It translates to CASSSLASLVNEQFF.

This clonotype was counted ten times or more. The chain uses TRBV6-1 and TRBJ2-7; D is undetermined. Looked up from germline, CDR1 is MNHNS and CDR2 is SASEGT. V lost 2 bases to trimming and J lost 4 bases, with 6 bases between them. The CDR3 has 12 residues. CDR3: CASSELTYEQYF. CDR3 bases: TGTGCCAGCAGTGAACTAACGTACGAGCAGTACTTC.

This clonotype was seen a handful of times. The chain has TRBV6-2 or TRBV6-3 and TRBJ2-1; unclear D gene. CDR1 MNHEY and CDR2 SVGEGT come from the germline V gene. Trimming removed 0 bases from V and 1 base from J, with 7 bases in between. This CDR3 contains 15 residues. The CDR3 sequence is CASSYSANSYNEQFF. The CDR3 coding sequence is TGTGCCAGCAGTTACTCTGCAAATTCCTACAATGAGCAGTTCTTC.